A single T cell receptor (beta chain) is shown here with its context. Germline V gives CDR1 LNHNV, CDR2 YYDKDF (reference sequence). The CDR3 has 20 amino acids. V gave up 6 bases and J gave up 13 bases; unmatched junction bases: 31. The entry originates in a study of CD4 and CD8 cells across lung adenocarcinoma regions. A single record per CDR3 protein comes from TCRdb applying MiXCR to the PCR reads. The sample lists 4,200 or so distinct CDR3 sequences, around half occurring once. This clonotype originated in a female donor with lung adenocarcinoma. The CD4 and CD8 labels of this study may be unreliable. This chain connects TRBV15 to TRBJ2-4; 9 positions agree with TRBD2. Material: CD4+ T cells from the center of a lung tumor. This chain's CDR3 is CATRASGVRGGAGGPNEQYF. For the CDR3, the DNA is TGTGCCACCAGAGCTTCGGGGGTAAGAGGTGGAGCGGGAGGCCCGAATGAGCAGTACTTC.